A selection of T cell receptor beta chains follows, all from one sample in a study of blood T cell repertoires in COVID-19. Assay: immunoSEQ multiplex PCR; the TCRdb copy retains only in-frame clones and omits some. The sample consists of about 300,000 clones, about 90% of them appearing once. The sample taken for sequencing was peripheral blood. These receptor sequences come from a woman in her twenties or thirties with COVID-19, enrolled during active disease. Both conserved end residues are part of each CDR3. A D gene is named only where the DNA matches it firmly. For some rows the clone size is stated as once, few or many, or as a class when expanded; others skip it.

CDR3 DNA	CDR3 protein	V gene	clone size	J gene	D gene
TGTGCCAGCAGTGAAGCGTATAGCGGGGGATACACAGATACGCAGTATTTT	CASSEAYSGGYTDTQYF	TRBV6-1	once	TRBJ2-3	TRBD2
TGCGCCAGCAGCTCGGACAGGGAAGGGAGCTATGGCTACACCTTC	CASSSDREGSYGYTF	TRBV5-1	.	TRBJ1-2	TRBD1
TGTGCCAGCAGCAACTACCCCGCCAGTCCGTCTGGCTACACCTTC	CASSNYPASPSGYTF	TRBV6-5	.	TRBJ1-2	.
TGTGCCAGCACGTACAGGGGTACTAACTATGGCTACACCTTC	CASTYRGTNYGYTF	TRBV6-5	.	TRBJ1-2	TRBD1
TGTGCCAGCAGCTCACCCAACAGGGGACAGAAGGAAGAGACCCAGTACTTC	CASSSPNRGQKEETQYF	TRBV7-2	.	TRBJ2-5	TRBD1
TGTGCCAGCTCACAATGGGAGAATGAAAAACTGTTTTTT	CASSQWENEKLFF	TRBV7-9	.	TRBJ1-4	.
TGTGCCAGTAGTATTTCAGCTAGTGCAGATACGCAGTATTTT	CASSISASADTQYF	TRBV19	.	TRBJ2-3	.
TGTGCCAGCAGCCCTGGACAGGGAGAGACCCAGCATTTT	CASSPGQGETQHF	TRBV7-2	.	TRBJ1-5	TRBD1
TGCGCCAGCAGCTTGGCGACAGGGAACTATGGCTACACCTTC	CASSLATGNYGYTF	TRBV5-1	few	TRBJ1-2	TRBD1
TGTGCCAGCAGTGATATAGCGGGGAGCACAGATACGCAGTATTTT	CASSDIAGSTDTQYF	TRBV6-4	.	TRBJ2-3	TRBD2
TGTGCCAGCAGCCAAACAGGGAATAATGAAAAACTGTTTTTT	CASSQTGNNEKLFF	TRBV7-9	.	TRBJ1-4	.
TGTGCCAGCAGTTTATCACAGGGGGCCCCTGAAGCTTTCTTT	CASSLSQGAPEAFF	TRBV27	.	TRBJ1-1	TRBD1
TGTGCCAGCAGCTTTCAACGGGTCTCACCCCTCCACTTT	CASSFQRVSPLHF	TRBV5-8	.	TRBJ1-6	.
TGTGCCAGTGTCTGGGCGGGGGGATCCTACAATGAGCAGTTCTTC	CASVWAGGSYNEQFF	TRBV28	.	TRBJ2-1	TRBD2
TGCGCCAGCAGCCCCGAGTGGGGGGAGGACAATGAGCAGTTCTTC	CASSPEWGEDNEQFF	TRBV5-1	once	TRBJ2-1	.
TGTGCCAGCATAGGGACAGGGGACCCCAGAGATTCACCCCTCCACTTT	CASIGTGDPRDSPLHF	TRBV2	.	TRBJ1-6	TRBD1
TGTGCCACCAGCCCACGGAGACTTTTCTTGGAAAGCACAGATACGCAGTATTTT	CATSPRRLFLESTDTQYF	TRBV15	.	TRBJ2-3	.
TGTGCCACAAGAGCCCCATCGTTTGGCTACACCTTC	CATRAPSFGYTF	TRBV19	.	TRBJ1-2	.
TGTGCCAGCAGTTATAATGCAGAGAACACTGAAGCTTTCTTT	CASSYNAENTEAFF	TRBV6-5	.	TRBJ1-1	.
TGTGCCAGCAGTTGGGGAGACTATGGCTACACCTTC	CASSWGDYGYTF	TRBV28	.	TRBJ1-2	.
TGTGCCAGCAGCCCATCAGTGGAAGCTTTCTTT	CASSPSVEAFF	TRBV13	.	TRBJ1-1	.
TGTGCCAGCAGCAAGACAGGGAACTATGGCTACACCTTC	CASSKTGNYGYTF	TRBV5-4	.	TRBJ1-2	TRBD1
TGTGCCAGCAGCGCCCCGGACATGGGACTGGCGACTGAAGCTTTCTTT	CASSAPDMGLATEAFF	TRBV7-9	.	TRBJ1-1	.
TGTGCCAGCAGCTTGATGGGGGGGAACACCGGGGAGCTGTTTTTT	CASSLMGGNTGELFF	TRBV7-8	.	TRBJ2-2	.
TGTGCCAGCAGCTTAGTCGGGGGAACTGAAGCTTTCTTT	CASSLVGGTEAFF	TRBV11-2	.	TRBJ1-1	.
TGTGCCACCCTTAATCCCGAAGCTTCACCCTATGGCTACACCTTC	CATLNPEASPYGYTF	TRBV28	few	TRBJ1-2	.
TGTGCCAGCAGTTACACTCTGGCGGGGGGGTTCCATGAGCAGTTCTTC	CASSYTLAGGFHEQFF	TRBV6-2/TRBV6-3	.	TRBJ2-1	TRBD2
TGTGCCAGCAGTGGCCTAGCGGGCCAAGAGACCCAGTACTTC	CASSGLAGQETQYF	TRBV2	.	TRBJ2-5	TRBD2
TGCAGCGCTCGACAGGGGGCGGCAAATGAGCAGTTCTTC	CSARQGAANEQFF	TRBV29-1	.	TRBJ2-1	TRBD1
TGTGCCAGCAGCCAAGATAGGCGGGGCGCGAGCACCGGGGAGCTGTTTTTT	CASSQDRRGASTGELFF	TRBV14	.	TRBJ2-2	.
TGTGCCAGCAGCCGAGACAGGGTTCCCGGGGAGCTGTTTTTT	CASSRDRVPGELFF	TRBV28	.	TRBJ2-2	TRBD1